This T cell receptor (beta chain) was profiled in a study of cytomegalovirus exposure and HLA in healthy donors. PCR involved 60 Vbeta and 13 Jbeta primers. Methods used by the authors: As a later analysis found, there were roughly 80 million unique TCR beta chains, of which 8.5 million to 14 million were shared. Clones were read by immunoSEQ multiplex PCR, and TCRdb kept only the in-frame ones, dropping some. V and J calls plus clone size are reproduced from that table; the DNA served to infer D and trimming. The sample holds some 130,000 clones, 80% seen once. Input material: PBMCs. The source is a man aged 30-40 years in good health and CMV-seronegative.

The CDR3 here is CASQQSSGNTIYF. CDR3 bases: TGCGCCAGCCAACAGAGCTCTGGAAACACCATATATTTT. The chain joins TRBV10-1 to TRBJ1-3; D not resolved. CDR3 size: 13 residues. V lost 8 bases to trimming and J lost 0 bases, with 8 bases between them. Germline-derived CDR1 and CDR2 are WNHNN and SYGVQD (reference sequence).